A single sample gave rise to the 23 T cell receptor beta chains below, sequenced in a study of a mutant IDH1 vaccine in newly diagnosed glioma. The repertoire was sequenced with immunoSEQ multiplex PCR; TCRdb's copy has only in-frame clones and lacks some. Among around 31,000 clones, around four fifths were seen once, and the ten largest hold roughly 22%. The time point denotes: week 11, during vaccination. Every single dose of the vaccine, 300 ug of mutant IDH1 20-mer peptide, came with topical imiquimod. No cognate antigen is known for these TCRs. This material consisted of PBMCs, taken from a glioma patient whose treatment included an IDH1 peptide vaccine. Source of these receptors: a man aged 25-45 years with glioma.

V gene TRBV25-1 combines with J gene TRBJ2-7; the D gene could be TRBD1 or TRBD2 (5 bases each). Looked up from germline, CDR1 is MGHDK and CDR2 is SYGVNS. This CDR3 region has 15 residues. Between the trimmed V and J ends, which lost 2 bases and 0 bases, there was a span of 11 bases. CDR3 loop: CASSEGGARSYEQYF. CDR3 bases: TGTGCCAGCAGTGAAGGGGGAGCCCGCTCCTACGAGCAGTACTTC.

There are a few counts of this clone. The chain links TRBV28 to TRBJ1-5; D gene uncertain. Looked up from germline, CDR1 is MDHEN and CDR2 is SYDVKM. CDR3 length: 14 amino acids. V gave up 5 bases and J gave up 3 bases, with 11 bases separating them. The CDR3 DNA sequence: TGTGCCAGCAGTATTGGCCTAATCAATCAGCCCCAGCATTTT. This gives the protein CASSIGLINQPQHF.

V gene TRBV13 combines with J gene TRBJ2-7, with 13 nucleotides matching TRBD2. Per the germline V gene, CDR1 is PRHDT and CDR2 is FYEKMQ (reference sequence). The V gene end was trimmed by 4 bases and the J gene end by 1 base; junction bases not matched to a gene: 7. CDR3 length: 17 amino acids. Here the CDR3 reads CASSSPGTSGESYEQYF. CDR3 bases: TGTGCCAGCAGCTCCCCCGGGACTAGCGGGGAGTCCTACGAGCAGTACTTC.

This chain uses TRBV7-9 with TRBJ2-1, with TRBD1 identical over 9 bases. The V gene end was trimmed by 8 bases and the J gene end by 4 bases; junction bases not matched to a gene: 12. CDR1 SEHNR and CDR2 FQNEAQ come from the germline V gene (reference sequence). The CDR3 is 16 amino acids. The CDR3 is CASSQGAGDPYNEQFF. CDR3 nucleotides: TGTGCCAGCTCACAGGGGGCGGGAGACCCTTACAATGAGCAGTTCTTC.

The V call is TRBV5-5, the J call TRBJ2-1; 12 nucleotides match TRBD2. This CDR3 is built from 15 residues. CDR1 is SGHKS, CDR2 YYEKEE, per germline (reference sequence). V shed 4 bases and J 4 bases; nucleotides not matched to a gene: 3. The CDR3 sequence is CASSVGLAGYNEQFF. CDR3 nucleotide sequence: TGTGCCAGCAGCGTTGGACTAGCGGGATACAATGAGCAGTTCTTC.

The chain carries TRBV14 and TRBJ2-7; D possibly uses TRBD1 or TRBD2 (7 bases each). Germline V lookup: CDR1 SGHDN, CDR2 FVKESK. The CDR3 loop spans 14 amino acids. Trimming shortened V by 3 bases and J by 7 bases, and 16 bases separated the two germline ends. The CDR3 protein is CASSQGLQGWEQYF. The CDR3 DNA reads as TGTGCCAGCAGCCAGGGACTACAGGGGTGGGAGCAGTACTTC.

This chain links TRBV5-1 with TRBJ2-7; D unclear. The CDR3 is 13 residues long. Germline CDR1 and CDR2: SGHRS and YFSETQ. The ends were cut back, 7 bases at V and 2 bases at J, with 13 bases in the middle. The CDR3: CASGYNIAYEQYF. The CDR3, as DNA: TGCGCCAGCGGATACAACATTGCCTACGAGCAGTACTTC.

V gene TRBV4-1 combines with J gene TRBJ2-7; D gene uncertain. Germline V CDR1 and CDR2: MGHRA, YSYEKL. Trimming shortened V by 7 bases and J by 6 bases, and 25 bases separated the two germline ends. The CDR3 totals 16 residues. CDR3 sequence reads: CASTTFANVNSGEQYF. CDR3 sequence (DNA): TGCGCCAGCACCACGTTTGCTAACGTAAATTCTGGCGAGCAGTACTTC.

The CDR3: CASSSVGQNTNYGYTF. The CDR3 DNA reads TGCGCCAGCAGTTCAGTTGGGCAGAATACTAACTATGGCTACACCTTC. This chain links TRBV5-1 with TRBJ1-2; no firm D call. V lost 5 bases and J lost 0, with 17 bases in between. This CDR3 region has 16 residues. Germline CDR1 reads SGHRS; CDR2 reads YFSETQ.

The CDR3 DNA sequence: TGTGCCAGCAGCCCCTTCTCCAAGAACACTGAAGCTTTCTTT. Protein product: CASSPFSKNTEAFF. The chain joins TRBV13 to TRBJ1-1; D remains ambiguous. The CDR3 has 14 residues. Trimming took 5 bases from V and 1 from J, leaving 11 bases between them. Per germline, CDR1 PRHDT and CDR2 FYEKMQ (reference sequence).

The chain combines TRBV29-1 with TRBJ2-1; 11 nucleotides align to TRBD1. Germline V gives CDR1 SQVTM, CDR2 ANQGSEA. V gave up 4 bases and J gave up 9 bases; unmatched junction bases: 5. The length of the CDR3 is 13 residues. The CDR3 loop is CSVAGTGGSEQFF. The DNA of the CDR3 is TGCAGCGTTGCTGGGACAGGGGGTAGTGAGCAGTTCTTC.

The chain recombines TRBV15 with TRBJ2-7; D not certain. The length of the CDR3 is 17 residues. Germline V lookup: CDR1 LNHNV, CDR2 YYDKDF (reference sequence). The ends were cut back, 5 bases at V and 2 bases at J, with 22 bases in the middle. The DNA for the CDR3 is TGTGCCACCAGCGGACCCTCCTTGGTACCGACTCCCTACGAGCAGTACTTC. This translates into CATSGPSLVPTPYEQYF.

This clone was found a few times. The J gene is TRBJ1-1, the V gene TRBV30, with TRBD1 matching over 9 bases. Germline V gene lookup returns CDR1 GTSNPN and CDR2 SVGIG (reference sequence). The CDR3 spans 14 residues. V was pared by 5 bases and J by 0 bases, with 4 bases of the junction left unmatched. CDR3 sequence (DNA): TGTGCCTGGCTGACAGGGGGGATGAACACTGAAGCTTTCTTT. Amino acid sequence: CAWLTGGMNTEAFF. Using reference TRBV30 and TRBJ1-1 for the parts outside the CDR3, the full variable domain is SQTIHQWPATLVQPVGSPLSLECTVEGTSNPNLYWYRQAAGRGLQLLFYSVGIGQISSEVPQNLSASRPQDRQFILSSKKLLLSDSGFYLCAWLTGGMNTEAFFGQGTRLTVV.

In its sample, this clone was seen a few times. The J gene is TRBJ2-7, the V gene TRBV10-2; perhaps TRBD2 as D (5 bases). V gave up 5 bases and J gave up 4 bases, with 9 bases separating them. CDR1 and CDR2 (germline): WSHSY, SAAADI. CDR3 length: 12 residues. The CDR3 sequence is CASSQRGYEQYF. The DNA for the CDR3 is TGCGCCAGCAGTCAACGGGGATACGAGCAGTACTTC.

The rearrangement links TRBV5-6 to TRBJ1-1; D is unresolved. The germline V and J ends were trimmed by 4 bases and 0 bases, with 10 bases remaining between them. The CDR3 length is 14 residues. Germline lookup yields CDR1 SGHDT and CDR2 YYEEEE. CDR3 sequence reads: CASSRRIVNTEAFF. In DNA, the CDR3 is TGTGCCAGCAGCCGGCGGATTGTGAACACTGAAGCTTTCTTT.

The DNA for the CDR3 is TGTGCCAGCAGAAGTATCGGACAGGGAGGAACTGAAGCTTTCTTT. Its protein product is CASRSIGQGGTEAFF. The rearrangement uses TRBV6-4 and TRBJ1-1; 8 nucleotides align to TRBD1. The V gene end was trimmed by 6 bases and the J gene end by 5 bases; junction bases not matched to a gene: 11. Per germline, CDR1 MRHNA and CDR2 SNTAGT. The CDR3 totals 15 residues.

This chain joins TRBV2 and TRBJ2-7; possible D gene TRBD2, 6 bases. CDR3 length: 15 amino acids. Germline V gives CDR1 SNHLY, CDR2 FYNNEI. Trimming pared 1 base from V and 0 bases from J, leaving 10 bases between. The CDR3 sequence is CASSEGRDRSYEQYF. In DNA form, the CDR3 reads TGTGCCAGCAGTGAAGGGCGGGACCGCTCCTACGAGCAGTACTTC.

This clone was observed a few times. The V and J genes are TRBV5-1 and TRBJ1-1, with D tentatively TRBD1 (5 bases). CDR3 size: 13 residues. In germline, CDR1 is SGHRS, CDR2 YFSETQ. The V end was cut by 4 bases, the J end by 2 bases, with 9 bases between. This CDR3 is CASSVGGNTEAFF. The CDR3 DNA sequence: TGCGCCAGCAGCGTGGGGGGTAACACTGAAGCTTTCTTT. Looking up the rest from reference TRBV5-1 and TRBJ1-1 gives the full variable domain: KAGVTQTPRYLIKTRGQQVTLSCSPISGHRSVSWYQQTPGQGLQFLFEYFSETQRNKGNFPGRFSGRQFSNSRSEMNVSTLELGDSALYLCASSVGGNTEAFFGQGTRLTVV.

This clone came up a few times. The CDR3 nucleotides are TGTGCCAGCTACCATAGGACAGGATGGACCTACGAGCAGTACTTC. It is translated as CASYHRTGWTYEQYF. The chain couples TRBV6-1 to TRBJ2-7, with 7 bases aligning to TRBD1. The germline CDR1 and CDR2 sequences are MNHNS and SASEGT. Trimming removed 8 bases from V and 2 bases from J; junction bases left unmatched: 12. This CDR3 is 15 amino acids long.

This chain links TRBV10-1 with TRBJ2-3; D possibly corresponds to TRBD2 (5 bases). The CDR3 is 15 residues long. CDR1 is WNHNN, CDR2 SYGVQD, per germline (reference sequence). V was trimmed by 0 bases and J by 0 bases, leaving 7 bases between them. CDR3 residues: CASSESGGSTDTQYF. The DNA for the CDR3 is TGCGCCAGCAGTGAGTCGGGCGGGAGCACAGATACGCAGTATTTT.

The gene calls are TRBV25-1 and TRBJ1-3; no clear D. The V and J ends lost 3 bases and 9 bases respectively, with 6 bases between them. The germline V gene has CDR1 MGHDK and CDR2 SYGVNS. CDR3 length: 11 residues. As DNA, the CDR3 is TGTGCCAGCAGTGATCGGGGCACCATATATTTT. Translating it yields CASSDRGTIYF.

The CDR3 sequence: CASSRDLNTEAFF. CDR3 in DNA: TGTGCCAGCAGCCGGGACCTGAACACTGAAGCTTTCTTT. The rearrangement joins TRBV13 to TRBJ1-1; possible D gene TRBD1, 5 bases. V was trimmed by 5 bases and J by 0 bases, leaving 7 bases between them. The V gene's germline CDR1 is PRHDT and CDR2 FYEKMQ (reference sequence). This CDR3 is 13 amino acids long.

This clone came up once. A much larger clone lies one base from this, so it may be a read error. The chain carries TRBV6-6 and TRBJ2-2; D is unclear. The germline CDR1 and CDR2 sequences are MNHNY and SVGAGI (reference sequence). The V end lost 2 bases, the J end lost 3 bases, and 4 bases lay between the germline ends. This CDR3 spans 13 amino acids. For the CDR3, the DNA is TGTGCCAGCAGTTACAGGGACACCGGGGAGCTGTTTTTT. Translated: CASSYRDTGELFF.